Presented here are 17 T cell receptor beta chains from one specimen sequenced in a study of T cells in Graves' hyperthyroidism and ophthalmopathy. RNA transcripts were the template for amplifying TCR beta CDR3 regions. TCR CDR3 underwent first-round RT-PCR with the HTBI primer set. TCRdb reprocessed the multiplex PCR reads with MiXCR, giving one entry per CDR3 protein. The table has hundreds of thousands of distinct CDR3 sequences, about 43% seen once; the top ten hold nearly 8.5%. The source material was peripheral blood or thyroid tissue (not recorded which). The source of these receptors is a woman aged 18 to 35 with Graves' hyperthyroidism.

This clonotype was found many times. The genes are TRBV29-1 and TRBJ2-7, with D hard to call. CDR1 is SQVTM and CDR2 is ANQGSEA in the germline V gene. The V end lost 1 base, the J end lost 3 bases, and 10 bases lay between the germline ends. The CDR3 is 13 residues long. CDR3 sequence reads: CSVEVGESYEQYF. CDR3 bases: TGCAGCGTTGAAGTTGGGGAAAGCTACGAGCAGTACTTC.

V gene TRBV14 combines with J gene TRBJ1-4, with 7 positions matching TRBD1. Germline assignment: CDR1 SGHDN and CDR2 FVKESK. The CDR3 runs to 14 residues. V lost 2 bases, J lost 6 bases, and 3 bases stayed unmatched. For the CDR3, the DNA is TGTGCCAGCAGCCAAACAGGGGACGATGAAAAACTGTTTTTT. It specifies CASSQTGDDEKLFF.

To note about this clonotype: This could be a read error, since a much larger clone is one nucleotide away. The chain joins TRBV20-1 to TRBJ2-5; D unclear. Per germline, CDR1 DFQATT and CDR2 SNEGSKA (reference sequence). This CDR3 spans 15 amino acids. The CDR3 DNA reads TGCAGTGCTGGAGATGCGGTCGGGTACCAAGAGACCCAGTACTTC. Amino acid sequence: CSAGDAVGYQETQYF.

Worth noting for this clonotype: The junction does not match germline at one end; this may be a read error. The chain uses TRBV10-3 and TRBJ2-7; 9 bases fit TRBD2. This CDR3 is 15 amino acids long. Germline V lookup: CDR1 ENHRY, CDR2 SYGVKD. This CDR3 reads CASSYSTSGNYEQYF. In DNA, the CDR3 is TGTGCCAGCAGTTACTCGACTAGCGGAAACTACGAGCAGTACTTC.

There are a few counts of this clonotype. The chain combines TRBV7-2 with TRBJ1-3; D possibly corresponds to TRBD1 (5 bases). Germline CDR1 SGHTA, CDR2 FQGNSA. This CDR3 has 14 residues. V dropped 6 bases and J dropped 0 bases, with 9 bases sitting between them. The CDR3: CASSLGTSGNTIYF. The CDR3 DNA follows: TGTGCCAGCAGTTTGGGGACCTCTGGAAACACCATATATTTT.

This clonotype was recorded a few times. The conserved closing phenylalanine or tryptophan is absent in this CDR3, likely reflecting a read error. The chain has TRBV7-6 and TRBJ2-5; D not resolved. The CDR3 loop spans 15 amino acids. The germline V gene has CDR1 SGHVS and CDR2 FNYEAQ. V was trimmed by 2 bases and J by 0 bases, leaving 10 bases between them. The CDR3 nucleotides are TGTGCCAGCAGCTTAATAGGAGCGTACCAAGAGACCCAGTACCTC. It is translated as CASSLIGAYQETQYL.

This chain uses TRBV20-1 with TRBJ2-5, with a weak D call TRBD2 (6 bases). Germline values: CDR1 DFQATT, CDR2 SNEGSKA (reference sequence). The CDR3 loop spans 13 amino acids. The V end lost 4 bases, the J end lost 1 base, and 10 bases lay between the germline ends. The CDR3 region has the DNA TGCAGTGCTACCCGGACTATCCAAGAGACCCAGTACTTC. Translated, it gives CSATRTIQETQYF.

There are many counts of this clonotype. J is TRBJ1-1 and V is TRBV2, with TRBD1 matching 11 bases. The CDR3 extends over 15 amino acids. Germline V gene data show CDR1 as SNHLY and CDR2 as FYNNEI. Trimming cost V 7 bases and J 1 base; bases outside gene matches: 5. The CDR3 region is CASKPDRGQNTEAFF. The CDR3 nucleotides read TGTGCCAGCAAACCGGACAGGGGGCAGAACACTGAAGCTTTCTTT.

V gene TRBV20-1 combines with J gene TRBJ2-5; possibly TRBD2 for D (5 bases). Between the trimmed V and J ends, which lost 4 bases and 4 bases, there was a span of 19 bases. The CDR3 covers 15 residues. CDR1 is DFQATT, CDR2 SNEGSKA, per germline (reference sequence). CDR3 residues: CSANERRSVGETQYF. CDR3 bases: TGCAGTGCTAACGAACGGAGGTCGGTAGGAGAGACCCAGTACTTC.

This clonotype occurred a few times. The V call is TRBV10-3, the J call TRBJ2-7; 10 positions agree with TRBD2. V was clipped by 6 bases and J by 5 bases; unmatched bases: 10. This CDR3 contains 15 residues. Germline V gene data show CDR1 as ENHRY and CDR2 as SYGVKD. CDR3 DNA sequence: TGTGCCATCAGATCTTCCGGGACTAGCGTCCACGAGCAGTACTTC. Translated, it gives CAIRSSGTSVHEQYF.

A word on this clonotype: An end of the junction differs from the germline gene, which may be a read error. V usage is TRBV7-7 and J usage is TRBJ2-5, with D perhaps TRBD1 or TRBD2 (5 bases each). This CDR3 is 14 amino acids long. Germline V CDR1 and CDR2: SSHAT, FNYEAQ (reference sequence). CDR3 nucleotide sequence: TGTGCTAGCAGCTCTGGGACGCCCATGGAGACCCAGTACTTC. Amino acids: CASSSGTPMETQYF.

This clonotype was detected only a few times. The rearrangement joins TRBV6-5 to TRBJ2-7, with 8 bases fitting TRBD1. With V trimmed by 5 bases and J by 3 bases, 9 bases remained unmatched. Germline CDR1 and CDR2: MNHEY and SVGAGI. The CDR3 runs 15 residues. The CDR3: CASSPFDRGHYEQYF. In DNA, the CDR3 is TGTGCCAGCAGTCCCTTCGACAGGGGACACTACGAGCAGTACTTC.

The genes are TRBV5-4 and TRBJ1-2; D gene ambiguous. With 8 bases removed from V and 7 bases from J, the gap between germline ends came to 21 bases. This CDR3 has 14 amino acids. In germline, CDR1 is SGHNT, CDR2 YYREEE (reference sequence). DNA of the CDR3: TGTGCCAGTAGTGGTATACTTGGCCCACCTGGCTACACCTTC. It codes for CASSGILGPPGYTF.

The rearrangement links TRBV5-1 to TRBJ2-1; 10 bases are a match to TRBD2. The germline V gene has CDR1 SGHRS and CDR2 YFSETQ. The J segment lost 7 bases and the V segment lost 2 bases, leaving 3 bases of the junction unmatched. The CDR3 has 14 residues. The CDR3 loop reads CASSFQAGGNEQFF. The CDR3 DNA reads as TGCGCCAGCAGCTTCCAAGCGGGAGGGAATGAGCAGTTCTTC.

This clonotype was seen a handful of times. This chain joins TRBV14 and TRBJ2-2; 7 bases are a match to TRBD2. Trimming at V came to 5 bases and at J to 4 bases, leaving 7 bases not matched to a gene. Per germline, CDR1 SGHDN and CDR2 FVKESK. The CDR3 length is 15 residues. The CDR3 coding sequence is TGTGCCAGCAGCAGCGTAGCGGGCGGCACCGGGGAGCTGTTTTTT. This encodes CASSSVAGGTGELFF.

The chain carries TRBV29-1 and TRBJ2-1, with a weak D call TRBD2 (6 bases). Trimming left V 7 bases short and J 8 bases short, with 15 bases between. The CDR3 contains 12 residues. Germline V gene lookup returns CDR1 SQVTM and CDR2 ANQGSEA. Here the CDR3 DNA reads TGCAGCGCAGGAGGGGCATACGATGAGCAGTTCTTC. This sequence encodes CSAGGAYDEQFF.

The genes are TRBV20-1 and TRBJ1-5, with TRBD1 as a possible D gene (5 bases). Germline assignment: CDR1 DFQATT and CDR2 SNEGSKA (reference sequence). Between the trimmed V and J ends, which lost 4 bases and 4 bases, there was a span of 11 bases. CDR3 length: 13 amino acids. The CDR3 coding sequence is TGCAGTGCTACGGGGGGGATAAATCAGCCCCAGCATTTT. Its translation is CSATGGINQPQHF.